In this sample, the clone carrying this T cell receptor (beta chain) turned up many times. What it binds is not known. TCRdb keeps only in-frame clones here, not all; method: immunoSEQ multiplex PCR. The sample contains 25,000 to 30,000 clones, none of them singletons. This sample is drawn from a study of T cells after posttransplantation cyclophosphamide. Study results and limitations: Recipient CMV seropositivity and CMV reactivation strongly tracked TRB clonality. TRB overlap between skin or GI tissue T cells and blood was limited. Later blood repertoires were often dominated by clones from the donor CD8+ memory compartment.

Trimming pared 5 bases from V and 4 bases from J, leaving 15 bases between. There are 15 residues in the CDR3. Germline CDR1 is SGHTA and CDR2 is FQGNSA. On the day of bone marrow donation, the related graft donor provided peripheral blood. The chain has TRBV7-2 and TRBJ2-1, with a tentative D call TRBD1 (5 bases). The source is a woman aged 55-69 years in good health, CMV-negative, and a related stem cell transplant donor. The sequenced material came from PBMCs. This CDR3 reads CASSPRDSAYNEQFF. In DNA, the CDR3 is TGTGCCAGCAGCCCCCGTGACAGCGCTTACAATGAGCAGTTCTTC. Based on the CDR3 plus reference TRBV7-2 and TRBJ2-1, the full variable domain is GAGVSQSPSNKVTEKGKDVELRCDPISGHTALYWYRQSLGQGLEFLIYFQGNSAPDKSGLPSDRFSAERTGGSVSTLTIQRTQQEDSAVYLCASSPRDSAYNEQFFGPGTRLTVL.